This TCR beta chain comes out of a study of T-cell memory formation after mild COVID-19. One entry per CDR3 protein results from TCRdb running MiXCR on the 5' RACE reads. The table lists around 250,000 distinct CDR3 sequences, over 9% of them singletons. Per the germline V gene, CDR1 is MNHNY and CDR2 is SVGAGI (reference sequence). The CDR3 is 11 amino acids. Findings of the study overall: Contracting CD4+ clones were located mainly in CM and EM, and CD8+ clones in EMRA.

This clonotype was detected only a few times. Its antigen is as yet unknown. One junction end disagrees with the germline gene, perhaps due to a read error. The receptor was isolated from a man between 18 and 29 years old who had mild COVID-19 (a few samples of this study predate the infection). Cell type and time point are not known. The chain links TRBV6-6 to TRBJ2-1; D is ambiguous. Sample: PBMCs or a T cell subset sorted from them (not recorded which). The CDR3 protein is CASSYSIGQLF. The CDR3 DNA follows: TGTGCCAGCAGTTACTCGATCGGGCAGCTCTTC.